This is a list of T cell receptor beta chains from one sample in a study of blood T cell repertoires in COVID-19. The assay was immunoSEQ multiplex PCR, and TCRdb's table has in-frame clones only and misses some. Among about 400,000 clones listed, roughly 86% were seen once. Sequencing was carried out using PBMCs or T cells enriched from blood (not recorded which). These receptors were obtained from a middle-aged woman with acute COVID-19. Each CDR3 is given with its conserved first and last residue. The order of the fields is D gene, clone size, J gene, CDR3 length, V gene, CDR3 protein, CDR3 DNA. A D gene is named only where the DNA matches it firmly. The size field is filled for only some rows; it gives once, few, many or a size class.

d_gene: TRBD1
abundance: .
j_gene: TRBJ1-1
len: 14
v_gene: TRBV5-1
CDR3aa: CASSLGLQGSPRLF
CDR3nt: TGCGCCAGCAGCTTGGGCCTACAGGGGAGTCCACGGCTCTTT

d_gene: TRBD1
abundance: .
j_gene: TRBJ1-2
len: 13
v_gene: TRBV6-6
CDR3aa: CASSLTGQGTGTF
CDR3nt: TGTGCCAGCAGTTTAACAGGACAGGGAACGGGCACCTTC

d_gene: .
abundance: .
j_gene: TRBJ2-2
len: 14
v_gene: TRBV10-1
CDR3aa: CASSPVRVHGELFF
CDR3nt: TGCGCCAGCAGCCCAGTCCGGGTTCACGGGGAGCTGTTTTTT

d_gene: .
abundance: once
j_gene: TRBJ1-1
len: 15
v_gene: TRBV5-4
CDR3aa: CASSFNEFANTEAFF
CDR3nt: TGTGCCAGCAGTTTCAATGAGTTTGCGAACACTGAAGCTTTCTTT

d_gene: TRBD1
abundance: .
j_gene: TRBJ2-5
len: 14
v_gene: TRBV5-1
CDR3aa: CASSLTGGDETQYF
CDR3nt: TGCGCCAGCAGCTTGACAGGGGGCGACGAGACCCAGTACTTC

d_gene: .
abundance: .
j_gene: TRBJ2-6
len: 18
v_gene: TRBV5-4
CDR3aa: CASSLDVGGVSGANVLTF
CDR3nt: TGTGCCAGCAGCTTGGACGTAGGAGGAGTCTCTGGGGCCAACGTCCTGACTTTC

d_gene: .
abundance: .
j_gene: TRBJ1-3
len: 14
v_gene: TRBV3-1/TRBV3-2
CDR3aa: CASSHTGSGNTIYF
CDR3nt: TGTGCCAGCAGCCACACGGGCTCTGGAAACACCATATATTTT

d_gene: .
abundance: .
j_gene: TRBJ1-2
len: 17
v_gene: TRBV4-1
CDR3aa: CASSRRAGTQANYGYTF
CDR3nt: TGCGCCAGCAGCCGAAGGGCCGGGACACAAGCTAACTATGGCTACACCTTC

d_gene: .
abundance: few
j_gene: TRBJ1-6
len: 13
v_gene: TRBV5-1
CDR3aa: CASSLDSLSPLHF
CDR3nt: TGCGCCAGCAGCTTGGACAGCCTTTCACCCCTCCACTTT

d_gene: .
abundance: .
j_gene: TRBJ2-7
len: 15
v_gene: TRBV5-3
CDR3aa: CARSLEYSGDYEQYF
CDR3nt: TGTGCCAGAAGCTTGGAGTATAGCGGAGACTACGAGCAGTACTTC

d_gene: TRBD1
abundance: .
j_gene: TRBJ1-1
len: 15
v_gene: TRBV7-9
CDR3aa: CASSAWDSPRAEAFF
CDR3nt: TGTGCCAGCAGCGCCTGGGACAGCCCCCGAGCTGAAGCTTTCTTT

d_gene: TRBD1
abundance: .
j_gene: TRBJ2-2
len: 15
v_gene: TRBV4-2
CDR3aa: CASSQDRGSSGELFF
CDR3nt: TGTGCCAGCAGCCAGGACAGGGGAAGTAGCGGGGAGCTGTTTTTT

d_gene: TRBD1
abundance: .
j_gene: TRBJ1-4
len: 18
v_gene: TRBV6-1
CDR3aa: CASSEEIWLGQGDEKLFF
CDR3nt: TGTGCCAGCAGTGAAGAGATATGGTTGGGCCAGGGGGATGAAAAACTGTTTTTT

d_gene: .
abundance: .
j_gene: TRBJ1-3
len: 15
v_gene: TRBV11-2
CDR3aa: CASSLDSALGNTIYF
CDR3nt: TGTGCCAGCAGCTTAGATTCCGCGCTTGGAAACACCATATATTTT

d_gene: .
abundance: .
j_gene: TRBJ1-2
len: 13
v_gene: TRBV19
CDR3aa: CASSPGGNYGYTF
CDR3nt: TGTGCCAGTAGTCCGGGGGGCAACTATGGCTACACCTTC

d_gene: .
abundance: .
j_gene: TRBJ2-7
len: 14
v_gene: TRBV11-3
CDR3aa: CASSLNSRSYEQYF
CDR3nt: TGTGCCAGCAGCCTCAACAGTCGCTCCTACGAGCAGTACTTC

d_gene: .
abundance: .
j_gene: TRBJ1-5
len: 12
v_gene: TRBV19
CDR3aa: CATGGANQPQHF
CDR3nt: TGTGCCACGGGCGGGGCCAATCAGCCCCAGCATTTT

d_gene: TRBD1
abundance: .
j_gene: TRBJ1-4
len: 14
v_gene: TRBV19
CDR3aa: CASTTGMTNEKLFF
CDR3nt: TGTGCCAGTACGACAGGGATGACTAATGAAAAACTGTTTTTT

d_gene: TRBD2
abundance: .
j_gene: TRBJ2-1
len: 18
v_gene: TRBV5-4
CDR3aa: CASSAPGLAGGLYNEQFF
CDR3nt: TGTGCCAGCAGCGCCCCGGGACTAGCGGGGGGATTATACAATGAGCAGTTCTTC

d_gene: TRBD2
abundance: .
j_gene: TRBJ2-5
len: 17
v_gene: TRBV4-1
CDR3aa: CASSQVRLAGAQETQYF
CDR3nt: TGCGCCAGCAGCCAAGTCCGACTAGCGGGAGCCCAAGAGACCCAGTACTTC

d_gene: .
abundance: .
j_gene: TRBJ2-2
len: 14
v_gene: TRBV7-9
CDR3aa: CASSSPPDTGELFF
CDR3nt: TGTGCCAGCAGCTCACCGCCGGACACCGGGGAGCTGTTTTTT

d_gene: .
abundance: .
j_gene: TRBJ1-2
len: 11
v_gene: TRBV30
CDR3aa: CAWSVGGGYTF
CDR3nt: TGTGCCTGGAGTGTAGGGGGTGGCTACACCTTC

d_gene: TRBD1
abundance: .
j_gene: TRBJ1-4
len: 17
v_gene: TRBV4-1
CDR3aa: CASSNRDRGLTNEKLFF
CDR3nt: TGCGCCAGCAGTAACCGGGACAGGGGGCTAACTAATGAAAAACTGTTTTTT

d_gene: .
abundance: .
j_gene: TRBJ2-1
len: 14
v_gene: TRBV19
CDR3aa: CASSIGWGEGEQFF
CDR3nt: TGTGCCAGTAGTATAGGGTGGGGGGAAGGTGAGCAGTTCTTC

d_gene: TRBD1
abundance: few
j_gene: TRBJ2-7
len: 15
v_gene: TRBV30
CDR3aa: CAWTNMGQGTDEQYF
CDR3nt: TGTGCCTGGACCAACATGGGACAGGGGACCGACGAGCAGTACTTC